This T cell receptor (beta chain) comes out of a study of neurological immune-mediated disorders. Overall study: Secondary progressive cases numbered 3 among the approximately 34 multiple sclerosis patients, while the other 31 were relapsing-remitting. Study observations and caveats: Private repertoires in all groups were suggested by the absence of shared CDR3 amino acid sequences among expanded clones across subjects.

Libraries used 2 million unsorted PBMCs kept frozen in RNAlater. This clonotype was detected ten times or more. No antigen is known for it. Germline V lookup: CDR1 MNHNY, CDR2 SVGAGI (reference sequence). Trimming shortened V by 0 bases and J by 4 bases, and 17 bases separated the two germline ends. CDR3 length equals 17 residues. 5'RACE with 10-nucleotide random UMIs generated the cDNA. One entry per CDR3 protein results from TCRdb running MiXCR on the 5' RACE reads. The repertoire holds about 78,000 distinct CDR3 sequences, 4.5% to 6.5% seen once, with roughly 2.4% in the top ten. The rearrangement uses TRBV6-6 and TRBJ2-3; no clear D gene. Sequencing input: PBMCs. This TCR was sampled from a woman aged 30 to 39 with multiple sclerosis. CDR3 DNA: TGTGCCAGCAGTTACTCGATAACGGACGTCCGCGCAGATACGCAGTATTTT. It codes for CASSYSITDVRADTQYF.